This T cell receptor (beta chain) was recorded in a study of cytomegalovirus exposure and HLA in healthy donors. There are 16 residues in the CDR3. V trimming: 2 bases; J trimming: 3 bases; junction bases outside the gene matches: 8. Germline V gives CDR1 ENHRY, CDR2 SYGVKD. Primers for the PCR totalled 60 Vbeta and 13 Jbeta. Assay used: immunoSEQ multiplex PCR; TCRdb lists only in-frame clones, some missing. The data show over 95,000 clones, with about 80% seen just once and 2% to 2.5% held by the top ten. The sequenced material came from PBMCs. The V gene is TRBV10-3, the J gene TRBJ2-3; 7 bases are shared with TRBD1. The TCR originated in a man between 40 and 49 years old in good health and CMV-seronegative. CDR3 loop: CAISEKGALRTDTQYF. Here the CDR3 DNA reads TGTGCCATCAGTGAGAAGGGGGCGCTTAGGACAGATACGCAGTATTTT.